The 3 T cell receptor beta chains listed next were all sequenced from one sample in a study of blood T cell repertoires in COVID-19. The repertoire was sequenced with immunoSEQ multiplex PCR; TCRdb's copy has only in-frame clones and lacks some. Of some 260,000 clones listed, roughly 85% are singletons. The sample consisted of peripheral blood. These TCRs come from a young woman with acute or convalescent COVID-19.

This rearrangement joins TRBV6-1 to TRBJ2-5; a possible D gene is TRBD2 (7 bases). The germline gives CDR1 MNHNS, CDR2 SASEGT. CDR3 length: 12 residues. V lost 8 bases, J lost 5 bases, and 12 bases lay in between. The CDR3 is CASGRGGETQYF. The CDR3 DNA follows: TGTGCCAGCGGTAGGGGGGGGGAGACCCAGTACTTC.

This clone was picked up one time. The rearrangement uses TRBV11-3 and TRBJ2-1, with 8 bases aligning to TRBD2. After removal of 5 bases from V and 6 bases from J, the junction contained 12 bases not matched to a gene. CDR3 length: 16 amino acids. Germline V gene data show CDR1 as SGHNT and CDR2 as YENEEA. The CDR3 reads CASSAYSGIPFNEQFF. The CDR3 DNA reads TGTGCCAGCAGCGCCTATAGCGGGATCCCCTTCAATGAGCAGTTCTTC.

The chain recombines TRBV28 with TRBJ2-3, with a tentative D call TRBD1 (5 bases). Looked up from germline, CDR1 is MDHEN and CDR2 is SYDVKM. CDR3 length equals 14 residues. The V end lost 6 bases, the J end lost 2 bases, and 12 bases lay between the germline ends. This CDR3 reads CASSIRTHTDTQYF. The CDR3 nucleotides read TGTGCCAGCAGCATAAGGACACACACAGATACGCAGTATTTT. Combining the CDR3 with reference TRBV28 and TRBJ2-3 gives the whole variable domain DVKVTQSSRYLVKRTGEKVFLECVQDMDHENMFWYRQDPGLGLRLIYFSYDVKMKEKGDIPEGYSVSREKKERFSLILESASTNQTSMYLCASSIRTHTDTQYFGPGTRLTVL.